This T cell receptor beta chain was profiled in a study of cytomegalovirus exposure and HLA in healthy donors. About the study: Tens of millions of unique TCR sequences came from HLA-typed donors in an early release. Whole-study results and caveats: An assumption of roughly uniform sequencing depth across donors underlay the presence/absence analyses. A reported reduction in N-insertions relative to the roughly 700-donor mean was seen in an Asian-associated ancestry cluster in a later analysis. Highest at DRB1 and lowest at HLA-C, TCR association rates differed among HLA loci in a later analysis.

The length of the CDR3 is 15 residues. Trimming cost V 2 bases and J 2 bases, with 14 bases left between them. Germline V gene data show CDR1 as SGDLS and CDR2 as YYNGEE. The study ran its PCR with 60 Vbeta and 13 Jbeta primers. Using immunoSEQ multiplex PCR, the repertoire was profiled, and TCRdb retains in-frame clones only, with some absent. The table includes 150,000 to 160,000 clones, around 84% detected once. This clone was observed a single time. As yet, its antigen is unknown. The chain has TRBV9 and TRBJ2-7, with a tentative D call TRBD2 (6 bases). The origin of this receptor is a woman younger than 30 in good health and CMV-seronegative. The specimen was PBMCs. The CDR3 nucleotides are TGTGCCAGCAGCGTGGGTAGCGGTACCACCTACGAGCAGTACTTC. Residues: CASSVGSGTTYEQYF.